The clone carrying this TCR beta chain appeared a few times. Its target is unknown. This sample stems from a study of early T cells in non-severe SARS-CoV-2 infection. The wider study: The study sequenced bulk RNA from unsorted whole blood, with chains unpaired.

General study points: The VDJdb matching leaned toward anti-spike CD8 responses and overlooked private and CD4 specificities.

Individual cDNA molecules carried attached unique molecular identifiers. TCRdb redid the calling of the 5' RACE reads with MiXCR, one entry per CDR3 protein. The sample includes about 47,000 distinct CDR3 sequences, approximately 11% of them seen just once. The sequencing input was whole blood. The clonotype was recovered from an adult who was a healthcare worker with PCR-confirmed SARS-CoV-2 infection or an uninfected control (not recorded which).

The CDR3 sequence: CASSRGVNTEAFF. In DNA form, the CDR3 reads TGTGCCAGCAGCCGGGGGGTGAACACTGAAGCTTTCTTT. V is TRBV7-3 and J is TRBJ1-1, with D maybe TRBD1 (5 bases). The V end lost 5 bases, the J end lost 0 bases, and 7 bases lay between the germline ends. Looked up from germline, CDR1 is SGHTA and CDR2 is FQGTGA. The CDR3 loop spans 13 amino acids.